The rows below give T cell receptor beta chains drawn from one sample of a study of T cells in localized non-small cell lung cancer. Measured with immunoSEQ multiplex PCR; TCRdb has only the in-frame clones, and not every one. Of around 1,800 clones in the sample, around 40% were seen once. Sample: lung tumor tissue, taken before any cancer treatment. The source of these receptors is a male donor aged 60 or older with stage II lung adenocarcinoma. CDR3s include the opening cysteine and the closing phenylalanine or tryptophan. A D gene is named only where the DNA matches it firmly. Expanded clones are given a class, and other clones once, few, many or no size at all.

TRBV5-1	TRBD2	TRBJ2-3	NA	TGCGCCAGCAGCTTCCTAGCGGGAGGAGATACGCAGTATTTT	CASSFLAGGDTQYF
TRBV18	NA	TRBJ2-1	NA	TGTGCCAGCTCACCAGAGAGGTACGGTGAGCAGTTCTTC	CASSPERYGEQFF
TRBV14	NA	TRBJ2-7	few	TGTGCCAGCAGCCAACTAGGAGGGGGCGAGCAGTACTTC	CASSQLGGGEQYF
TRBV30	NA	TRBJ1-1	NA	TGTGCCTGGAGTGTAGGGGGTTTGAACACTGAAGCTTTCTTT	CAWSVGGLNTEAFF
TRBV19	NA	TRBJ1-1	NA	TGTGCGAGTAGGTGGAACATGAACACTGAAGCTTTCTTT	CASRWNMNTEAFF
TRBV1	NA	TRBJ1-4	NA	TGCGCCAGCAGTCAACCCCGGTTAATTAATGAAAAACTGTTTTTT	CASSQPRLINEKLFF
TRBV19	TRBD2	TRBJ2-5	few	TGTGCCAGTAGTATGGGAGGGTTGGGGACCCAGTACTTC	CASSMGGLGTQYF
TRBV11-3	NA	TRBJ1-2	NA	TGTGCCAGCAGCCTCTTTCCGGCAGGGACTAACTATGGCTACACCTTC	CASSLFPAGTNYGYTF
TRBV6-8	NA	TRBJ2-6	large	TGTGCCAGCTCAACCACCTTCTTGGGGGCCAACGTCCTGACTTTC	CASSTTFLGANVLTF
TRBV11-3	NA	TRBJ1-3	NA	TGTGCCAGCAGCTTGACAGTGCTCTCTGGAAACACCATATATTTT	CASSLTVLSGNTIYF
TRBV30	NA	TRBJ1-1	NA	TGTGCCTGGAGAGGACTGATTGAAGCTTTCTTT	CAWRGLIEAFF